One sample yielded the 30 T cell receptor beta chains listed below, sequenced in a study of low-dose radiotherapy and immunotherapy resistance in tumors. First-strand cDNA used TRAV- and TRBV-specific primers, covering alpha and beta chains. The TCRs were subjected to amplification over roughly 18 PCR cycles employing a constant-region primer in conjunction with a V-primer adapter. TCRdb passed the reads through MiXCR, listing each CDR3 protein once. Of 75,000 to 95,000 distinct CDR3 sequences in the sample, under 10% were seen once. Time point meaning: before trial treatment. Source: PBMCs, taken before treatment. These receptors all come from a male donor with prostate cancer.

This clonotype was seen only a few times. V gene TRBV20-1 combines with J gene TRBJ2-1; TRBD1 is a possible D gene (6 bases). Germline V gene data show CDR1 as DFQATT and CDR2 as SNEGSKA (reference sequence). CDR3 size: 13 residues. V gave up 3 bases and J gave up 6 bases, with 12 bases separating them. The CDR3 DNA sequence: TGCAGTGCTAGTTACAGGGCTTCCAATGAGCAGTTCTTC. It translates to CSASYRASNEQFF.

This clonotype was seen at least ten times. CDR3 sequence: CASRTTREQYF. DNA for the CDR3: TGTGCCAGCAGGACCACCAGGGAGCAGTACTTC. The V gene is TRBV28, the J gene TRBJ2-7; unclear D gene. The CDR3 spans 11 residues. Germline V gene lookup returns CDR1 MDHEN and CDR2 SYDVKM. V lost 6 bases to trimming and J lost 7 bases, with 10 bases between them.

There are many counts of this clonotype. The chain combines TRBV19 with TRBJ2-7; TRBD2 agrees at 7 bases. The CDR3 extends over 16 amino acids. J gave up 5 bases and V 6 bases, and 16 bases lay outside the gene matches. Germline V lookup: CDR1 LNHDA, CDR2 SQIVND (reference sequence). The CDR3 region is CASSREVGRAFDEQYF. For the CDR3, the DNA is TGTGCCAGTAGCCGGGAGGTAGGGAGGGCCTTTGACGAGCAGTACTTC.

This clonotype was counted many times. The chain uses TRBV12-3 or TRBV12-4 and TRBJ1-5; D is unresolved. CDR3 length: 14 residues. Trimming took 8 bases from V and 2 from J, leaving 13 bases between them. DNA for the CDR3: TGTGCCAGCCAGTTTTTCGGTGGCAATCAGCCCCAGCATTTT. It is translated as CASQFFGGNQPQHF.

This clonotype has a count of ten or more. The J gene is TRBJ2-3, the V gene TRBV6-2 or TRBV6-3; 9 bases map to TRBD2. This CDR3 has 15 residues. CDR1 is MNHEY, CDR2 SVGEGT, per germline. The V gene end was trimmed by 4 bases and the J gene end by 3 bases; junction bases not matched to a gene: 5. This CDR3 is CASSWPAGGTDTQYF. The CDR3 DNA reads TGTGCCAGCAGTTGGCCAGCGGGAGGTACAGATACGCAGTATTTT.

This clonotype was detected many times. V usage is TRBV20-1 and J usage is TRBJ2-1; 10 bases align to TRBD2. Per the germline V gene, CDR1 is DFQATT and CDR2 is SNEGSKA (reference sequence). V trimming: 2 bases; J trimming: 9 bases; junction bases outside the gene matches: 7. There are 14 residues in the CDR3. Here the CDR3 reads CSARPSGSFGEQFF. CDR3 nucleotides: TGCAGTGCTAGACCTAGCGGGAGCTTCGGTGAGCAGTTCTTC.

This clonotype was recorded only once. Given a far larger clone just one base away, this is likely a sequencing read error. The chain employs TRBV29-1 and TRBJ2-7, with D uncertain. The V gene lost 4 bases and the J gene lost 7 bases, with 14 bases spanning the gap. This CDR3 spans 12 amino acids. Germline V gene sequence: CDR1 SQVTM, CDR2 ANQGSEA. CDR3 amino acids: CSVGVSYNEQYF. The DNA of the CDR3 is TGCAGCGTTGGGGTGTCCTACAATGAGCAGTACTTC.

This clonotype was observed many times. J is TRBJ2-6 and V is TRBV5-6; unclear D gene. V dropped 2 bases and J dropped 0 bases, with 12 bases sitting between them. The CDR3 spans 17 residues. Germline CDR1 SGHDT, CDR2 YYEEEE. As DNA, the CDR3 is TGTGCCAGCAGCTTCGGTCGGAAGTTCTCTGGGGCCAACGTCCTGACTTTC. This gives the protein CASSFGRKFSGANVLTF.

This clonotype was detected ten times or more. The J gene is TRBJ2-3, the V gene TRBV19; 7 bases are a match to TRBD1. With V trimmed by 5 bases and J by 1 base, 3 bases remained unmatched. The CDR3 sequence is 14 residues long. Germline V lookup: CDR1 LNHDA, CDR2 SQIVND (reference sequence). This CDR3 reads CASSPQGGTDTQYF. Here the CDR3 DNA reads TGTGCCAGTAGTCCTCAGGGGGGCACAGATACGCAGTATTTT.

This clonotype appeared many times. The chain uses TRBV28 and TRBJ2-1; 11 bases are shared with TRBD2. The ends lost 6 bases at V and 7 bases at J; junction bases unmatched: 2. Germline V CDR1 and CDR2: MDHEN, SYDVKM. CDR3 length: 13 residues. CDR3: CASSTSGRNEQFF. The DNA for the CDR3 is TGTGCCAGCAGCACTAGCGGGAGAAATGAGCAGTTCTTC.

The chain's CDR3 is CASNEGQETQYF. For the CDR3, the DNA is TGTGCCAGCAACGAGGGGCAAGAGACCCAGTACTTC. The rearrangement uses TRBV9 and TRBJ2-5; either TRBD1 or TRBD2 may supply D (5 bases each). V was cut by 6 bases and J by 2 bases, with 8 bases left in between. Looked up from germline, CDR1 is SGDLS and CDR2 is YYNGEE. The CDR3 loop spans 12 amino acids.

This clonotype was counted ten times or more. The chain carries TRBV28 and TRBJ1-2; D gene ambiguous. The germline gives CDR1 MDHEN, CDR2 SYDVKM. The ends were cut back, 4 bases at V and 4 bases at J, with 10 bases in the middle. The CDR3 length is 13 residues. This CDR3 is CASSSIEIYGYTF. The CDR3 coding sequence is TGTGCCAGCAGTTCGATAGAGATCTATGGCTACACCTTC.

This clonotype has ten or more counts. This rearrangement joins TRBV29-1 to TRBJ2-1; 11 bases align to TRBD2. The CDR3 totals 17 residues. Per the germline V gene, CDR1 is SQVTM and CDR2 is ANQGSEA. Trimming took 4 bases from V and 0 from J; bases not matched to a gene: 8. CDR3 in DNA: TGCAGCGTTGTCATAGCGGGAGGGCGCAGCTCCTACAATGAGCAGTTCTTC. Residues: CSVVIAGGRSSYNEQFF.

This clonotype showed up just a few times. A far larger clone is only one base removed, so a read error is likely. The V and J genes are TRBV28 and TRBJ2-7, with D perhaps matching TRBD2 (6 bases). CDR1 is MDHEN, CDR2 SYDVKM, per germline. The CDR3 contains 23 residues. V was clipped by 5 bases and J by 7 bases, with 45 bases between them. CDR3 DNA: TGTGCCAGCAGTATCCGGCCCGGGGTTTCAGCGTATCGTTCCGGGGGATTCTACAATGAGCAGTACTTC. Its translation: CASSIRPGVSAYRSGGFYNEQYF.

This clonotype was observed at least ten times. The chain employs TRBV9 and TRBJ1-1; no reliable D call. Germline loops: CDR1 SGDLS, CDR2 YYNGEE. The CDR3 totals 12 residues. Trimming took 2 bases from V and 1 from J, leaving 3 bases between them. The CDR3 region has the DNA TGTGCCAGCAGCGTCCGGAACACTGAAGCTTTCTTT. This translates into CASSVRNTEAFF.

In this sample, this clonotype turned up many times. The chain couples TRBV6-4 to TRBJ2-3; 9 nucleotides line up with TRBD2. The CDR3 totals 14 residues. Trimming at V came to 2 bases and at J to 6 bases, leaving 3 bases not matched to a gene. Germline lookup yields CDR1 MRHNA and CDR2 SNTAGT. CDR3 bases: TGTGCCAGCAGTGACCATAGCGGGAGCGATACGCAGTATTTT. It translates to CASSDHSGSDTQYF.

This clonotype was recorded many times. This chain joins TRBV14 and TRBJ1-1; a possible D gene is TRBD1 (5 bases). The CDR3 totals 15 residues. Trimming left V 3 bases short and J 4 bases short, with 15 bases between. Per germline, CDR1 SGHDN and CDR2 FVKESK. The CDR3 loop reads CASSHRVVGSTEAFF. The DNA for the CDR3 is TGTGCCAGCAGCCACAGGGTCGTGGGCAGCACTGAAGCTTTCTTT.

In the case of this clonotype: At one end, the junction sequence differs from germline, possibly due to a read error. The genes are TRBV5-3 and TRBJ2-1, with TRBD1 matching 11 bases. TRBV5-3 is noted as an ORF with a role that remains uncertain. The CDR3 is 15 residues long. The CDR3 DNA is TGTGCCAGCAGCTTGGGACAGGGGGTCTTGAATGAGCAGTTCTTC. Translated: CASSLGQGVLNEQFF.

This clonotype has at least ten counts. The V gene is TRBV7-2, the J gene TRBJ1-2, with a tentative D call TRBD1 (5 bases). The CDR3 contains 13 residues. V was pared by 1 base and J by 8 bases, with 11 bases between. Germline V lookup: CDR1 SGHTA, CDR2 FQGNSA. CDR3 amino acids: CASSLDRLSGYTF. The CDR3 DNA reads as TGTGCCAGCAGCTTAGACAGGTTGTCGGGCTACACCTTC.

This clonotype was detected ten times or more. This chain connects TRBV4-3 to TRBJ2-3; D gene uncertain. The V end lost 0 bases, the J end lost 4 bases, and 8 bases lay between the germline ends. This CDR3 has 14 amino acids. Per the germline V gene, CDR1 is LGHNA and CDR2 is YSLEER. CDR3 amino acids: CASSQEGGADTQYF. In DNA, the CDR3 is TGCGCCAGCAGCCAAGAGGGCGGCGCAGATACGCAGTATTTT.

This clonotype was seen repeatedly, ten times or more. The rearrangement uses TRBV7-9 and TRBJ1-2; weak D call: TRBD1 (5 bases). Trimming pared 4 bases from V and 8 bases from J, leaving 14 bases between. CDR1 SEHNR and CDR2 FQNEAQ come from the germline V gene (reference sequence). The CDR3 loop spans 13 amino acids. CDR3 nucleotides: TGTGCCAGCAGCTATGGGGCGGGTTACGGCTACACCTTC. Amino acids: CASSYGAGYGYTF.

This clonotype was counted at least ten times. The chain recombines TRBV7-8 with TRBJ1-1; 12 nucleotides align to TRBD1. The CDR3 runs 16 residues. Trimming removed 5 bases from V and 0 bases from J; junction bases left unmatched: 4. The germline gives CDR1 SGHVS, CDR2 FQNEAQ. The CDR3 reads CASSAGTGGMNTEAFF. CDR3 coding DNA: TGTGCCAGCAGCGCGGGGACAGGGGGCATGAACACTGAAGCTTTCTTT.

This clonotype appeared many times. The chain has TRBV7-2 and TRBJ2-7, with 8 bases fitting TRBD1. V shed 2 bases and J 2 bases; nucleotides not matched to a gene: 5. There are 15 residues in the CDR3. The germline gives CDR1 SGHTA, CDR2 FQGNSA. CDR3 in DNA: TGTGCCAGCAGCTTATTCAGGGGGCAGACCTACGAGCAGTACTTC. Protein sequence: CASSLFRGQTYEQYF.

This clonotype has at least ten counts. The chain employs TRBV20-1 and TRBJ2-7, with D perhaps TRBD2 (6 bases). This CDR3 spans 15 amino acids. Germline V gene lookup returns CDR1 DFQATT and CDR2 SNEGSKA (reference sequence). Trimming pared 0 bases from V and 0 bases from J, leaving 12 bases between. The CDR3 region is CSARDGAGSSYEQYF. CDR3 DNA sequence: TGCAGTGCTAGAGATGGGGCGGGGAGCTCCTACGAGCAGTACTTC.

This clonotype was seen at least ten times. The chain uses TRBV11-2 and TRBJ1-2; D gene ambiguous. CDR3 size: 11 residues. The germline V gene has CDR1 SGHAT and CDR2 FQNNGV. The V gene lost 5 bases and the J gene lost 12 bases, with 13 bases spanning the gap. DNA of the CDR3: TGTGCCAGCAGCCGAGGTTCATTTAACACCTTC. This encodes CASSRGSFNTF.

There are many counts of this clonotype. V and J are TRBV28 and TRBJ2-7; D remains unclear. Looked up from germline, CDR1 is MDHEN and CDR2 is SYDVKM. Trimming removed 6 bases from V and 12 bases from J, with 15 bases in between. This CDR3 spans 11 amino acids. The CDR3 loop reads CASSILDRRYF. CDR3 nucleotide sequence: TGTGCCAGCAGCATCCTGGACCGGCGGTACTTC.

This clonotype is termed medium-sized (0.01 to 0.1%). The rearrangement links TRBV28 to TRBJ2-7; 7 positions match TRBD1. CDR1 and CDR2 from the germline V gene are MDHEN and SYDVKM. The CDR3 totals 14 residues. J gave up 9 bases and V 6 bases, and 14 bases lay outside the gene matches. The CDR3 DNA is TGTGCCAGCAGCCCGAGCCGGGACAGCCCAAGGCAGTACTTC. Encoded protein: CASSPSRDSPRQYF.

This clonotype came up many times. The gene calls are TRBV5-4 and TRBJ2-3; D unclear. The germline CDR1 and CDR2 sequences are SGHNT and YYREEE (reference sequence). V was shortened by 4 bases and J by 2 bases, with 8 bases between the two germline ends. The length of the CDR3 is 13 residues. Here the CDR3 reads CASSPDPTDTQYF. The CDR3 nucleotides are TGTGCCAGCAGCCCGGACCCCACAGATACGCAGTATTTT.

This clonotype was seen many times. J is TRBJ2-1 and V is TRBV19, with TRBD1 matching over 7 bases. The V segment lost 5 bases and the J segment 5 bases; nucleotides outside the gene matches: 6. Per the germline V gene, CDR1 is LNHDA and CDR2 is SQIVND (reference sequence). This CDR3 is 14 amino acids long. This chain's CDR3 is CASSFTGTDNEQFF. For the CDR3, the DNA is TGTGCCAGTAGTTTCACCGGGACAGACAATGAGCAGTTCTTC.

At least ten counts were recorded for this clonotype. CDR3 sequence (DNA): TGTGCCAGCAGCCAAGGCAGGTCGAACACCGGGGAGCTGTTTTTT. It codes for CASSQGRSNTGELFF. The chain carries TRBV3-1 and TRBJ2-2; D is unclear. The V gene's germline CDR1 is LGHDT and CDR2 YNNKEL (reference sequence). The CDR3 runs 15 residues. V dropped 1 base and J dropped 0 bases, with 6 bases sitting between them. Variable domain in full (rest from reference TRBV3-1 and TRBJ2-2): DTAVSQTPKYLVTQMGNDKSIKCEQNLGHDTMYWYKQDSKKFLKIMFSYNNKELIINETVPNRFSPKSPDKAHLNLHINSLELGDSAVYFCASSQGRSNTGELFFGEGSRLTVL.